Described below is a single T cell receptor beta chain sequence and its context. This sample also contains other DNA sequences that code for the same CDR3. This record comes from a study of shared clonotypes between healthy human individuals. The method was immunoSEQ multiplex PCR; TCRdb's version includes in-frame clones alone and lacks a portion of them. The sample consists of a few hundred thousand clones, approximately 70% of them appearing once. This sequence originates from a young man in good health. The sample comprised memory CD4+ T cells sorted from blood. Subset denoted: CD45RA-negative fraction.

For the CDR3, the DNA is TGTGCCAGCAGCTTAGACTACTCAGAGACCCAGTACTTC. This translates into CASSLDYSETQYF. The chain employs TRBV7-7 and TRBJ2-5; D is uncertain. The length of the CDR3 is 13 residues. V was trimmed by 1 base and J by 4 bases, leaving 7 bases between them. The V gene's germline CDR1 is SSHAT and CDR2 FNYEAQ (reference sequence).